This T cell receptor (beta chain) was recorded in a study of Graves' ophthalmopathy and Graves' hyperthyroidism. Study observations and caveats: This model predicted ophthalmopathy progression (sensitivity 70% to 71%, specificity about 73%). Classification of ophthalmopathy versus stable hyperthyroidism by a 13-signature model yielded around 88% sensitivity and around 77% specificity.

The trim removed 4 bases at V and 5 bases at J, leaving 7 bases unmatched. This CDR3 region has 15 residues. The authors amplified TCR beta CDR3 regions, and they did so from RNA transcripts for repertoire sequencing. Following a first-round RT-PCR that used HTBI primers, a second-round multiplex PCR was carried out. TCRdb reanalysed the multiplex PCR reads using MiXCR and keeps one entry per CDR3 protein. This sample yields under 350,000 distinct CDR3 sequences, of which 15% to 20% are seen a single time; about 12% belongs to the top ten. The study excluded patients with other autoimmune diseases, uncontrolled infections, pregnancy or lactation. This clonotype was picked up many times. No antigen is known for it.

The sequence was collected from an adult man with Graves' ophthalmopathy. The J gene is TRBJ2-5, the V gene TRBV12-3 or TRBV12-4; 10 bases line up with TRBD2. Sample: peripheral blood. CDR3: CASSSPQRGGETQYF. CDR3 coding DNA: TGTGCCAGCAGTTCCCCGCAGCGGGGGGGGGAGACCCAGTACTTC.